This T cell receptor beta chain was obtained from a study of blood T cell repertoires in COVID-19. Study-level information: Samples representing acute and convalescent COVID-19 were sourced from the United States, Italy and Spain. T cells, B-cell-depleted T cells, or PBMCs provided the cDNA or gDNA that served as material.

Trimming took 9 bases from V and 7 from J; bases not matched to a gene: 8. The CDR3 runs 14 residues. Germline assignment: CDR1 MDHEN and CDR2 SYDVKM. Sequenced by immunoSEQ multiplex PCR; TCRdb stores in-frame clones only, minus some. In the table there are 80,000 to 100,000 clones, roughly 96% of which are singletons. Sequencing was performed on peripheral blood. The chain is built from TRBV28 and TRBJ1-6, with 8 bases aligning to TRBD1. The receptor comes from a human donor with active COVID-19. The donor label of this sample is uncertain. CDR3 sequence: CASNRGTGNSPLHF. CDR3 in DNA: TGTGCCAGTAACAGGGGGACGGGGAATTCACCCCTCCACTTT. Combining the CDR3 with reference TRBV28 and TRBJ1-6 gives the whole variable domain DVKVTQSSRYLVKRTGEKVFLECVQDMDHENMFWYRQDPGLGLRLIYFSYDVKMKEKGDIPEGYSVSREKKERFSLILESASTNQTSMYLCASNRGTGNSPLHFGNGTRLTVT.